This TCR beta chain stems from a study of early T cells in non-severe SARS-CoV-2 infection. The CDR3 runs to 12 residues. Germline CDR1 and CDR2: MNHEY and SVGAGI. V gave up 6 bases and J gave up 6 bases, with 11 bases separating them. The TCR library protocol attached unique molecular identifiers to the individual cDNA molecules. Each CDR3 protein is one row after TCRdb ran MiXCR on the 5' RACE reads. The sample lists 26,000 or so distinct CDR3 sequences; roughly 4.5% were seen once. This clonotype was seen many times. The starting material was whole blood, obtained at baseline. The chain recombines TRBV6-5 with TRBJ1-1, with D possibly TRBD1 on 6 matching bases. The source of this sequence is an adult who was a healthcare worker with PCR-confirmed SARS-CoV-2 infection or an uninfected control (not recorded which). In DNA form, the CDR3 reads TGTGCCAGCAGGGACAGTTGGTCTGAAGCTTTCTTT. It yields the protein CASRDSWSEAFF.